The TCR beta chain under discussion was sequenced for a study of cytomegalovirus exposure and HLA in healthy donors. The germline V gene has CDR1 SNHLY and CDR2 FYNNEI. V lost 5 bases and J 7 bases, leaving 15 bases between the germline ends. The CDR3 contains 14 residues. The PCR had 60 Vbeta and 13 Jbeta primers. Sequenced by immunoSEQ multiplex PCR; TCRdb stores in-frame clones only, minus some. The sample gives around 200,000 clones, roughly four fifths of which show up once; approximately 2.1% is in the top ten. V gene TRBV2 combines with J gene TRBJ2-1; perhaps TRBD1 as D (6 bases). The receptor's source is a woman aged 30 to 39 in good health and CMV-seropositive. The source material was PBMCs. The chain's CDR3 is CASSHQGPSNEQFF. In DNA form, the CDR3 reads TGTGCCAGCAGTCACCAGGGGCCCTCTAATGAGCAGTTCTTC.